The entry below describes one T cell receptor (beta chain). The sample belongs to a study of blood T cell repertoires in COVID-19. The method was immunoSEQ multiplex PCR; TCRdb's version includes in-frame clones alone and lacks a portion of them. The data contain under 300,000 clones, 60% to 75% of them singletons. V was trimmed by 4 bases and J by 3 bases, leaving 15 bases between them. The CDR3 has 15 amino acids. CDR1 is SGHRS, CDR2 YFSETQ, per germline. Sequences were obtained from peripheral blood. The receptor was isolated from a woman aged 80 or over with acute or convalescent COVID-19. This chain joins TRBV5-1 and TRBJ2-3; D might be TRBD2 (6 bases). The CDR3 spells CASSPPNGRTDTQYF. The CDR3 DNA sequence: TGCGCCAGCAGCCCCCCAAACGGGAGAACAGATACGCAGTATTTT.